The rows below give T cell receptor beta chains drawn from one sample of a study of patients and donors after allogeneic stem cell transplantation. MiXCR was run by TCRdb on the RT-PCR reads, yielding one entry per CDR3 protein. Here the sample spans under 200,000 distinct CDR3 sequences, around 30% being singletons. Material: blood, either unsorted or a sorted T cell fraction (not recorded which). Source of these receptors: a human donor who was either an allogeneic HSCT recipient or a stem cell or donor lymphocyte infusion donor (not recorded which). It is not recorded whose cells these are; they may come from a transplant donor. Each CDR3 is given with its conserved first and last residue. D genes are given only for firm matches. Clone size is not always given. Where it is, it says once, few, many or a class for expanded clones.

>TRBV7-2|TRBJ1-3|once|NA
CASSLEASNSGNTIYF
TGTGCCAGCAGCTTAGAGGCGTCAAACTCTGGAAACACCATATATTTT
>TRBV20-1|TRBJ2-2|NA|NA
CSARETTGELFF
TGCAGTGCTAGAGAGACTACCGGGGAGCTGTTTTTT
>TRBV6-5|TRBJ2-5|NA|TRBD2
CASSYLAGGETQYF
TGTGCCAGCAGTTACCTAGCGGGAGGGGAGACCCAGTACTTC
>TRBV4-3|TRBJ1-5|few|NA
CASSQEKGTGQPQHF
TGCGCCAGCAGCCAAGAAAAGGGAACGGGTCAGCCCCAGCATTTT
>TRBV11-2|TRBJ1-5|few|NA
CASSLVVAGNLSEKPQHF
TGTGCCAGCAGCTTAGTGGTTGCCGGGAACCTATCCGAGAAGCCCCAGCATTTT
>TRBV7-8|TRBJ2-2|few|NA
CASKRSGPGANTGELFF
TGTGCCAGCAAGAGGTCGGGTCCGGGGGCGAACACCGGGGAGCTGTTTTTT
>TRBV20-1|TRBJ2-3|NA|TRBD2
CSARDAGGPADTQYF
TGCAGTGCTAGAGATGCGGGAGGGCCGGCAGATACGCAGTATTTT
>TRBV3-1|TRBJ1-2|few|NA
CASSQAEPRYGYTF
TGTGCCAGCAGCCAGGCTGAACCCCGCTATGGCTACACCTTC
>TRBV20-1|TRBJ2-3|NA|TRBD2
CGTSGRTDTQYF
TGCGGGACTAGCGGGAGGACAGATACGCAGTATTTT
>TRBV18|TRBJ1-2|few|TRBD1
CASSPFNRGQGYGYTF
TGTGCCAGCTCACCCTTCAACAGGGGGCAGGGCTATGGCTACACCTTC
>TRBV20-1|TRBJ2-3|NA|TRBD2
CSAWDSGSPDTQYF
TGCAGTGCGTGGGATAGCGGGAGTCCAGATACGCAGTATTTT
>TRBV2|TRBJ1-5|NA|NA
CVSRTIHSNQPQHF
TGTGTCAGCAGGACCATTCATAGCAATCAGCCCCAGCATTTT
>TRBV28|TRBJ1-2|NA|NA
CASSFGGTGSYGYTF
TGTGCCAGCAGTTTTGGCGGGACGGGAAGTTATGGCTACACCTTC
>TRBV27|TRBJ2-7|few|NA
CASSSGHYYEQYF
TGTGCCAGCAGTTCCGGACACTACTACGAGCAGTACTTC
>TRBV9|TRBJ2-7|NA|NA
CASSVVGVDEQYF
TGTGCCAGCAGCGTAGTGGGGGTAGACGAGCAGTACTTC
>TRBV19|TRBJ1-5|NA|NA
CASSIRPGNQPQHF
TGTGCCAGTAGTATTAGGCCAGGCAATCAGCCCCAGCATTTT
>TRBV25-1|TRBJ2-3|NA|NA
CASSDSLTDTQYF
TGTGCCAGCAGTGACTCCCTTACAGATACGCAGTATTTT
>TRBV15|TRBJ2-7|NA|NA
CATSRDSPYEQYF
TGTGCCACCAGCAGAGATTCGCCCTACGAGCAGTACTTC
>TRBV29-1|TRBJ2-3|NA|TRBD2
CSLRAGGGTDTQYF
TGCAGCTTGAGAGCGGGAGGAGGCACAGATACGCAGTATTTT
>TRBV4-3|TRBJ2-4|NA|TRBD2
CASSPRAGRANAKNIQYF
TGCGCCAGCAGCCCCCGCGCCGGGAGGGCCAACGCCAAAAACATTCAGTACTTC
>TRBV6-5|TRBJ1-1|few|NA
CASSYWGAGTEAFF
TGTGCCAGCAGTTACTGGGGGGCGGGCACTGAAGCTTTCTTT
>TRBV5-1|TRBJ2-1|NA|NA
CASSLAGEDYNEQFF
TGCGCCAGCAGCTTGGCCGGGGAGGATTACAATGAGCAGTTCTTC
>TRBV29-1|TRBJ2-7|few|TRBD2
CSVQTSGRYEQYF
TGCAGCGTCCAGACTAGCGGGAGATACGAGCAGTACTTC
>TRBV12-3/TRBV12-4|TRBJ1-6|NA|TRBD1
CASSSGQGRSPLHF
TGTGCCAGCAGCTCCGGACAGGGGCGTTCACCCCTCCACTTT
>TRBV15|TRBJ2-7|NA|TRBD2
CATSRASSGRYEQYF
TGTGCCACCAGCAGAGCCTCTAGCGGGAGGTACGAGCAGTACTTC
>TRBV15|TRBJ2-1|NA|TRBD2
CATSITSGRPPTYNEQFF
TGTGCCACCAGCATAACTAGCGGGAGGCCACCAACCTACAATGAGCAGTTCTTC
>TRBV5-1|TRBJ1-5|few|TRBD1
CASSSGTENQPQHF
TGCGCCAGCAGCTCCGGGACAGAGAATCAGCCCCAGCATTTT
>TRBV12-3/TRBV12-4|TRBJ2-4|few|NA
CASSLAGANIQYF
TGTGCCAGCAGTTTAGCGGGAGCGAACATTCAGTACTTC
>TRBV18|TRBJ1-5|few|TRBD1
CASSPIGTGGENQPQHF
TGTGCCAGCTCACCAATCGGGACAGGGGGCGAGAATCAGCCCCAGCATTTT
>TRBV4-3|TRBJ2-7|NA|TRBD2
CASSQDNGGLAAPYEQYF
TGCGCCAGCAGCCAAGATAATGGGGGACTAGCGGCCCCCTACGAGCAGTACTTC
>TRBV12-3/TRBV12-4|TRBJ2-1|NA|NA
CASSLDGNYNEQFF
TGTGCCAGCAGTTTAGACGGCAACTACAATGAGCAGTTCTTC
>TRBV7-9|TRBJ1-1|many|TRBD1
CASSLPGGTEAFF
TGTGCCAGCAGCCTGCCAGGGGGCACTGAAGCTTTCTTT
>TRBV6-2/TRBV6-3|TRBJ2-1|NA|NA
CASSRASEQFF
TGTGCCAGCAGTAGGGCGTCGGAGCAGTTCTTC
>TRBV27|TRBJ1-6|many|NA
CASRQGSLGYNSPLHF
TGTGCCAGCAGGCAGGGGTCCCTGGGGTATAATTCACCCCTCCACTTT
>TRBV6-5|TRBJ1-3|NA|NA
CASSPLAGDSGNTIYF
TGTGCCAGCAGTCCCCTTGCGGGAGACTCTGGAAACACCATATATTTT
>TRBV12-5|TRBJ2-7|NA|NA
CASGFSGIREQYF
TGTGCTAGTGGTTTTTCAGGGATCCGCGAGCAGTACTTC
>TRBV3-1|TRBJ2-7|NA|TRBD2
CASSRISGSYEQYF
TGTGCCAGCAGCCGGATTAGCGGGAGCTACGAGCAGTACTTC
>TRBV28|TRBJ2-7|NA|NA
CASSLNLPYEQYF
TGTGCCAGCAGTTTAAACTTGCCCTACGAGCAGTACTTC
>TRBV12-3/TRBV12-4|TRBJ1-1|NA|TRBD1
CASRQGAAWSSGEAFF
TGTGCCAGCAGACAGGGGGCGGCCTGGAGTTCTGGAGAAGCTTTCTTT
>TRBV9|TRBJ1-1|many|TRBD1
CASSVGGGYTEAFF
TGTGCCAGCAGCGTAGGAGGGGGCTACACTGAAGCTTTCTTT
>TRBV5-1|TRBJ2-5|once|TRBD1
CASGQGETQYF
TGCGCCAGCGGACAGGGAGAGACCCAGTACTTC
>TRBV18|TRBJ1-5|NA|NA
CASSLTGYQPQHF
TGTGCCAGCTCACTTACAGGGTATCAGCCCCAGCATTTT
>TRBV9|TRBJ1-6|NA|TRBD1
CASSRTGPYSNSPLHF
TGTGCCAGCAGCCGGACAGGGCCGTATAGTAATTCACCCCTCCACTTT
>TRBV11-2|TRBJ2-2|few|TRBD2
CASSSLMGLAGVGGELFF
TGTGCCAGCAGCTCCCTGATGGGACTAGCGGGAGTGGGTGGGGAGCTGTTTTTT
>TRBV4-3|TRBJ1-5|few|NA
CASSIGFDSGNQPQHF
TGCGCCAGCAGCATCGGGTTTGATAGCGGCAATCAGCCCCAGCATTTT
>TRBV5-1|TRBJ1-1|NA|NA
CASSRAGSNTEAFF
TGCGCCAGCAGCCGGGCGGGTTCGAACACTGAAGCTTTCTTT
>TRBV4-2|TRBJ1-6|few|NA
CASSQEQGARSPLHF
TGTGCCAGCAGCCAAGAGCAAGGGGCGCGTTCACCCCTCCACTTT
>TRBV4-2|TRBJ2-3|many|TRBD2
CASSQDGGRSTDTQYF
TGTGCCAGCAGCCAAGATGGCGGGAGGAGCACAGATACGCAGTATTTT
>TRBV5-1|TRBJ1-1|many|NA
CASSRSGAHEAFF
TGCGCCAGCTCCCGGTCGGGCGCACACGAAGCTTTCTTT
>TRBV3-1|TRBJ1-2|few|TRBD1
CASSQGTGGGYGYTF
TGTGCCAGCAGCCAAGGGACAGGGGGAGGCTATGGCTACACCTTC
>TRBV5-1|TRBJ1-4|few|TRBD1
CASSWGQGSEKLFF
TGCGCCAGCAGCTGGGGACAGGGGAGCGAAAAACTGTTTTTT
>TRBV6-1|TRBJ2-1|NA|TRBD2
CASSYRGGHNEQFF
TGTGCCAGCAGTTACCGGGGGGGGCACAATGAGCAGTTCTTC
>TRBV2|TRBJ2-3|NA|NA
CASSDEGGTDTQYF
TGTGCCAGCAGTGACGAGGGAGGCACAGATACGCAGTATTTT
>TRBV29-1|TRBJ2-3|NA|NA
CSAGTQLGDTQYF
TGCAGCGCCGGGACCCAACTTGGGGATACGCAGTATTTT